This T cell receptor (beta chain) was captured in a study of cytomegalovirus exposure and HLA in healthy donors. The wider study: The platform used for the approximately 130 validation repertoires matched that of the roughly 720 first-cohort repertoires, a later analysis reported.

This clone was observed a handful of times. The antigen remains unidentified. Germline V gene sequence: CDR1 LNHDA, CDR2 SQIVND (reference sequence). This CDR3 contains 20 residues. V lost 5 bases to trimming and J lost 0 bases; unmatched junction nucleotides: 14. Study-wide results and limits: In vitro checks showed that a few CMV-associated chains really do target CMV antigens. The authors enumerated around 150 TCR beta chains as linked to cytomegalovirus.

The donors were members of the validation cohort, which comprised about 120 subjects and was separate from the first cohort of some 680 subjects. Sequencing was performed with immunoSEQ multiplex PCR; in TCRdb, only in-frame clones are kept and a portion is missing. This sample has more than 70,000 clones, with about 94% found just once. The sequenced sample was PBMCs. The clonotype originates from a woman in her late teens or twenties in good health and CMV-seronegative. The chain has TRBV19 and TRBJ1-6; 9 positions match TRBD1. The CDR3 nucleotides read TGTGCCAGTAGTGCCCGACTCTTACAGGGGGCGAGCTCCTATAATTCACCCCTCCACTTT. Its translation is CASSARLLQGASSYNSPLHF.